The 17 T cell receptor beta chains below all came from one sample that was sequenced in a study of cytomegalovirus exposure and HLA in healthy donors. Method: immunoSEQ multiplex PCR; TCRdb's copy keeps in-frame clones and lacks some. The table lists 100,000 to 150,000 clones, 89% of them singletons. Material: PBMCs. Receptors originate from a man aged 30-40 years in good health and CMV-seronegative.

CDR3 amino acids: CASSPRDSTNYGYTF. CDR3 in DNA: TGTGCCAGCAGCCCCCGGGACAGTACTAACTATGGCTACACCTTC. The V and J genes are TRBV11-2 and TRBJ1-2; 7 nucleotides line up with TRBD1. This CDR3 has 15 amino acids. Losses at the gene ends were 5 bases for V and 0 bases for J; bases not matched to a gene: 6. CDR1 and CDR2 from the germline V gene are SGHAT and FQNNGV.

The gene calls are TRBV9 and TRBJ1-5, with D tentatively TRBD1 (5 bases). The V gene lost 4 bases and the J gene lost 2 bases, with 10 bases spanning the gap. This CDR3 has 14 amino acids. Germline CDR1 SGDLS, CDR2 YYNGEE. The CDR3 DNA reads TGTGCCAGCAGCCCAGGCAGGGGCAATCAGCCCCAGCATTTT. Its translation: CASSPGRGNQPQHF. The full variable domain, with the rest looked up from reference TRBV9 and TRBJ1-5, is DSGVTQTPKHLITATGQRVTLRCSPRSGDLSVYWYQQSLDQGLQFLIQYYNGEERAKGNILERFSAQQFPDLHSELNLSSLELGDSALYFCASSPGRGNQPQHFGDGTRLSIL.

The rearrangement links TRBV5-8 to TRBJ1-2; D not certain. CDR1 and CDR2 from the germline V gene are SGHTS and YDEGEE. This CDR3 is built from 14 residues. V gave up 0 bases and J gave up 2 bases, with 8 bases separating them. CDR3 sequence: CASSLVQVNYGYTF. CDR3 nucleotide sequence: TGTGCCAGCAGCTTGGTGCAGGTGAACTATGGCTACACCTTC.

The gene calls are TRBV27 and TRBJ2-1; 8 bases agree with TRBD2. V gave up 7 bases and J gave up 3 bases; unmatched junction bases: 8. Germline CDR1 is MNHEY and CDR2 is SMNVEV (reference sequence). This CDR3 contains 15 residues. CDR3 in DNA: TGTGCCAGCACCATGGGGCTAGCGGGCTACAATGAGCAGTTCTTC. It encodes CASTMGLAGYNEQFF.

The rearrangement joins TRBV7-8 to TRBJ2-1; 15 nucleotides agree with TRBD2. The germline V gene has CDR1 SGHVS and CDR2 FQNEAQ. This CDR3 comprises 20 residues. Losses at the gene ends were 5 bases for V and 0 bases for J; bases not matched to a gene: 11. The CDR3 coding sequence is TGTGCCAGCAGCGGCCGGACTAGCGGGGGGGCCCCGAGCTCCTACAATGAGCAGTTCTTC. Protein: CASSGRTSGGAPSSYNEQFF.

The gene calls are TRBV12-5 and TRBJ1-2, with D perhaps TRBD1 (6 bases). V dropped 6 bases and J dropped 7 bases, with 24 bases sitting between them. The germline V gene has CDR1 LGHNT and CDR2 FRNRAP. CDR3 size: 16 residues. CDR3 DNA sequence: TGTGCTAGTGGCGGACCCAGGACAGACCTTTATTCTGGCTACACCTTC. This sequence encodes CASGGPRTDLYSGYTF.

The genes are TRBV5-8 and TRBJ2-7; TRBD1 is a possible D gene (6 bases). The CDR3 is made up of 15 amino acids. Trimming removed 3 bases from V and 4 bases from J, with 17 bases in between. Per the germline V gene, CDR1 is SGHTS and CDR2 is YDEGEE. The CDR3 region has the DNA TGTGCCAGCAGCTCCTACAGGGACCGAGATTACGAGCAGTACTTC. It encodes CASSSYRDRDYEQYF.

This chain links TRBV18 with TRBJ1-4; 10 positions match TRBD1. Germline V gene data show CDR1 as KGHSH and CDR2 as LQKENI. CDR3 length: 14 amino acids. The V gene end was trimmed by 5 bases and the J gene end by 6 bases; junction bases not matched to a gene: 3. The CDR3 DNA sequence: TGTGCCAGCTCAAAGGGACAGGGGTATGAAAAACTGTTTTTT. It translates to CASSKGQGYEKLFF.

V usage is TRBV19 and J usage is TRBJ2-7; TRBD1 matches 8 bases. The CDR3 runs 15 residues. The V gene end was trimmed by 4 bases and the J gene end by 3 bases; junction bases not matched to a gene: 8. Per the germline V gene, CDR1 is LNHDA and CDR2 is SQIVND (reference sequence). DNA for the CDR3: TGTGCCAGTAGTACAACCGGGACAGGACTCTACGAGCAGTACTTC. Encoded protein: CASSTTGTGLYEQYF.

V is TRBV11-1 and J is TRBJ1-2; the match to TRBD1 covers 11 bases. This CDR3 spans 16 amino acids. V lost 5 bases, J lost 5 bases, and 10 bases stayed unmatched. CDR1 is SGHAT, CDR2 FQDESV, per germline (reference sequence). CDR3 sequence: CASSDRLDRGLYGYTF. The CDR3 DNA reads TGTGCCAGCAGCGACCGCCTGGACAGGGGGCTTTATGGCTACACCTTC.

In this sample, this clone turned up once. The rearrangement uses TRBV6-1 and TRBJ1-2; no clear D gene. Germline V gene data show CDR1 as MNHNS and CDR2 as SASEGT. Trimming cost V 5 bases and J 6 bases, with 19 bases left between them. The CDR3 is 15 amino acids. CDR3 region: CASSNNRLLRDGYTF. CDR3 nucleotide sequence: TGTGCCAGCAGTAATAACCGACTCCTTCGAGATGGCTACACCTTC.

The rearrangement uses TRBV19 and TRBJ1-6; 11 positions match TRBD1. Germline V lookup: CDR1 LNHDA, CDR2 SQIVND (reference sequence). V lost 8 bases and J lost 14; bases outside the gene matches: 8. CDR3 length: 13 amino acids. The chain's CDR3 is CASGDRGFGTLHF. For the CDR3, the DNA is TGTGCCAGTGGGGACAGGGGGTTCGGTACCCTCCACTTT.

J is TRBJ1-5 and V is TRBV27; a possible D gene is TRBD1 (6 bases). The germline CDR1 and CDR2 sequences are MNHEY and SMNVEV (reference sequence). The V end was cut by 7 bases, the J end by 6 bases, with 19 bases between. This CDR3 spans 15 amino acids. CDR3 amino acids: CASTLRWGQGQPQHF. The CDR3 bases are TGTGCCAGCACCCTACGGTGGGGGCAGGGTCAGCCCCAGCATTTT.

The rearrangement uses TRBV2 and TRBJ1-5; D perhaps matches TRBD1 (6 bases). Germline V CDR1 and CDR2: SNHLY, FYNNEI. The CDR3 contains 14 residues. Deletions cut 6 bases from V and 7 bases from J, with 16 bases between. The CDR3 sequence is CASSEGEQGQPQHF. Written as DNA, the CDR3 is TGTGCCAGCAGCGAGGGGGAACAGGGACAGCCCCAGCATTTT. Combining the CDR3 with reference TRBV2 and TRBJ1-5 gives the whole variable domain EPEVTQTPSHQVTQMGQEVILRCVPISNHLYFYWYRQILGQKVEFLVSFYNNEISEKSEIFDDQFSVERPDGSNFTLKIRSTKLEDSAMYFCASSEGEQGQPQHFGDGTRLSIL.

This clone came up a few times. This sequence joins TRBV19 and TRBJ2-3, with 10 nucleotides matching TRBD1. CDR1 LNHDA and CDR2 SQIVND come from the germline V gene (reference sequence). V dropped 6 bases and J dropped 5; count of bases not matched to a gene: 2. The CDR3 totals 13 residues. The CDR3 bases are TGTGCCAGTAGGACAGGGGGCTTAGATACGCAGTATTTT. Protein sequence: CASRTGGLDTQYF.

J is TRBJ1-2 and V is TRBV28; TRBD1 might be the D (6 bases). V was cut by 5 bases and J by 7 bases, with 23 bases left in between. The CDR3 consists of 16 residues. Germline lookup yields CDR1 MDHEN and CDR2 SYDVKM. CDR3 amino acids: CASSPPLTRGRGGYTF. CDR3 bases: TGTGCCAGCAGTCCCCCCTTGACTAGGGGGAGGGGTGGCTACACCTTC.

This rearrangement joins TRBV7-8 to TRBJ1-2, with D possibly matching TRBD1 (6 bases). The germline CDR1 and CDR2 sequences are SGHVS and FQNEAQ. Trimming pared 5 bases from V and 4 bases from J, leaving 11 bases between. The CDR3 sequence is 13 residues long. CDR3 sequence reads: CASSPTTGYGYTF. In DNA, the CDR3 is TGTGCCAGCAGCCCGACGACAGGCTATGGCTACACCTTC.